This section outlines one T cell receptor (beta chain) sequence together with its context. Antigen: not known. The ends lost 4 bases at V and 5 bases at J; junction bases unmatched: 8. CDR3 length equals 15 residues. CDR1 is MNHEY, CDR2 SVGAGI, per germline. Reverse transcribing all isolated RNA meant expressed TCRB transcripts were sequenced. Some clones are missing from TCRdb's copy, which holds only in-frame ones; the method was immunoSEQ multiplex PCR. This table has 110,000 or so clones, about two fifths appearing once. The data were obtained in a study of beta chain features in type 1 diabetes. Overall study findings and caveats: Sequencing used cDNA, and cells with high TCR expression could therefore be over-represented.

V gene TRBV6-5 combines with J gene TRBJ1-2; TRBD1 agrees at 9 bases. Sequencing was carried out using stem cell memory CD4+ T cells from blood. This receptor was identified in a woman in her late teens or twenties in good health. In nucleotides, the CDR3 is TGTGCCAGCAGTTTGCCGGGACAGGGCTTATATGGCTACACCTTC. Amino acids: CASSLPGQGLYGYTF.